A selection of T cell receptor beta chains follows, all from one sample in a study of blood T cell repertoires in COVID-19. TCRdb keeps only in-frame clones here, not all; method: immunoSEQ multiplex PCR. Of 75,000 to 85,000 clones in the sample, roughly 85% were seen once. Sample: peripheral blood. Receptors were obtained from a human donor in a cohort sampled during active COVID-19. The CDR3 runs from the conserved cysteine through the conserved F or W. Fields, in order: J gene, D gene, CDR3 length, clone size, V gene, CDR3 DNA, CDR3 protein. D genes are given only for firm matches. Not all rows give a size; the values are once, few, many and, for expanded clones, a class.

>TRBJ2-1|.|12|.|TRBV18
TGTGCCAGCTCACCGGACAGTAATGAGCAGTTCTTC
CASSPDSNEQFF
>TRBJ2-1|TRBD2|15|.|TRBV19
TGTGCCAGTAGTATCACGGGAGGGCCGGGCAATGAGCAGTTCTTC
CASSITGGPGNEQFF
>TRBJ1-1|TRBD1|16|.|TRBV6-6
TGTGCCAGCAGCTGGACAGGGGCTCGTCATAGGACTGAAGCTTTCTTT
CASSWTGARHRTEAFF
>TRBJ2-3|TRBD2|16|.|TRBV11-3
TGTGCCAGCAGTGGCCCCAAGCGGGAGACGTCAGATACGCAGTATTTT
CASSGPKRETSDTQYF
>TRBJ2-3|.|14|once|TRBV2
TGTGCCAGCACATACAGGGATAACACAGATACGCAGTATTTT
CASTYRDNTDTQYF
>TRBJ2-7|TRBD1|15|.|TRBV25-1
TGTGCCAGGCCTTCCACCGGGACAGTCTCCTACGAGCAGTACTTC
CARPSTGTVSYEQYF
>TRBJ1-4|.|15|few|TRBV18
TGTGCCAGCTCTACCGGAGGCGCAACTAATGAAAAACTGTTTTTT
CASSTGGATNEKLFF
>TRBJ1-5|TRBD1|19|few|TRBV5-6
TGTGCCAGCAGCTTGAGAGGGACAGGGGCGGTGGGAGGCAATCAGCCCCAGCATTTT
CASSLRGTGAVGGNQPQHF
>TRBJ2-3|TRBD2|17|.|TRBV28
TGTGCCAGCAGTTTGTGGACTAGCGGGGCTAGCACAGATACGCAGTATTTT
CASSLWTSGASTDTQYF
>TRBJ2-7|TRBD2|13|.|TRBV2
TGTGCCAGCACGCGGGGGGGCCGGGAAGAGCAGTACTTC
CASTRGGREEQYF
>TRBJ2-2|.|13|.|TRBV6-2/TRBV6-3
TGTGCCAGCAGTTTTCTCGGGGCCGGGGAGCTGTTTTTT
CASSFLGAGELFF
>TRBJ2-6|.|19|.|TRBV23-1
TGCGCCAGCAGTCAATTTATGGCCTGGAGGGGAGCTCGAGACAACGTCCTGACTTTC
CASSQFMAWRGARDNVLTF
>TRBJ1-5|.|14|.|TRBV7-2
TGTGCCAGCAGCTTACGCAGGGTTGATCAGCCCCAGCATTTT
CASSLRRVDQPQHF
>TRBJ2-5|TRBD2|15|.|TRBV7-3
TGTGCCAGCAGCCTTGGGACTAGCGGGAGTGAGACCCAGTACTTC
CASSLGTSGSETQYF
>TRBJ2-5|TRBD2|16|.|TRBV5-1
TGCGCCAGCAGCGGGACTAGCGGGGTATTCCAAGAGACCCAGTACTTC
CASSGTSGVFQETQYF
>TRBJ2-5|TRBD2|13|.|TRBV19
TGTGCCAGTCGACTAGCGGGACAAGAGACCCAGTACTTC
CASRLAGQETQYF
>TRBJ1-2|.|14|.|TRBV6-6
TGTGCCAGCACCATCCGGGACAAGAACTATGGCTACACCTTC
CASTIRDKNYGYTF
>TRBJ2-7|TRBD1|13|.|TRBV12-3/TRBV12-4
TGTGCCAGCAGAGGGACAGGGCGGTACGAGCAGTACTTC
CASRGTGRYEQYF
>TRBJ1-6|TRBD1|15|.|TRBV6-1
TGTGCCAGCAGGTTCCGGGACAGGGAAAATTCACCCCTCCACTTT
CASRFRDRENSPLHF
>TRBJ2-2|.|14|.|TRBV19
TGTGCCAGTAGTATTCAGGGAAACACCGGGGAGCTGTTTTTT
CASSIQGNTGELFF
>TRBJ1-6|.|14|few|TRBV15
TGTGCCACCAGCAGAGGGTCTAACAATTCACCCCTCCACTTT
CATSRGSNNSPLHF